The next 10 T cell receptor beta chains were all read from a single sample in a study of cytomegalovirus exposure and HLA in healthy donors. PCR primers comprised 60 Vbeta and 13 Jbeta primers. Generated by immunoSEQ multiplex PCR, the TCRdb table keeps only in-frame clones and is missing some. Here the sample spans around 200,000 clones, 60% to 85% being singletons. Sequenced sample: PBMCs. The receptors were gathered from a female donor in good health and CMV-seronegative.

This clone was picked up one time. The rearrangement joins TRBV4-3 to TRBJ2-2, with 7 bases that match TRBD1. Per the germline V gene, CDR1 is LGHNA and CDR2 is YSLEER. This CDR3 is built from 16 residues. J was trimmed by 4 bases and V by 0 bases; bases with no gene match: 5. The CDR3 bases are TGCGCCAGCAGCCAAGATAGGGACAGAAGCACCGGGGAGCTGTTTTTT. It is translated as CASSQDRDRSTGELFF.

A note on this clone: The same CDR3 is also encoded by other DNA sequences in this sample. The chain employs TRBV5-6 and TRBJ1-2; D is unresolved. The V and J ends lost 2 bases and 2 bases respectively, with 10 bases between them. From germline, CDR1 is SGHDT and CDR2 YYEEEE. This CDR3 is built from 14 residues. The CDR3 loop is CASSFPTGNYGYTF. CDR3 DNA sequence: TGTGCCAGCAGCTTCCCGACGGGAAACTATGGCTACACCTTC.

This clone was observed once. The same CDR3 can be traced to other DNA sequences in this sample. The CDR3 protein is CASSLQTGGEQYF. The CDR3 DNA follows: TGTGCCAGCAGCTTACAAACAGGGGGCGAGCAGTACTTC. This chain uses TRBV9 with TRBJ2-7, with TRBD1 matching 8 bases. J was trimmed by 6 bases and V by 4 bases; bases with no gene match: 6. Germline V gene data show CDR1 as SGDLS and CDR2 as YYNGEE. The CDR3 sequence is 13 residues long.

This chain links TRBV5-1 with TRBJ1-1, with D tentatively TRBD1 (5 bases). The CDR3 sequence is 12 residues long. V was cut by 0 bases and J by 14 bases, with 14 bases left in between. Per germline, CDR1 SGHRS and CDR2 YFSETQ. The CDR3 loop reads CASSLASGEGFF. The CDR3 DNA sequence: TGCGCCAGCAGCTTGGCCAGCGGGGAGGGGTTCTTT.

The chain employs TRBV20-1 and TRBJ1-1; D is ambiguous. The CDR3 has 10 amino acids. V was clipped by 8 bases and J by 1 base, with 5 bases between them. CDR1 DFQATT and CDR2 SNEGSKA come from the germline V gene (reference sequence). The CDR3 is CSPENTEAFF. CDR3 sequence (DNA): TGCAGTCCAGAGAACACTGAAGCTTTCTTT.

The CDR3 DNA reads TGTGCCAGCAGCGTCCCCGGCAGGGAAGATGGCACTGAAGCTTTCTTT. It is translated as CASSVPGREDGTEAFF. J is TRBJ1-1 and V is TRBV9; a possible D gene is TRBD1 (5 bases). Trimming left V 2 bases short and J 4 bases short, with 18 bases between. Germline V lookup: CDR1 SGDLS, CDR2 YYNGEE. This CDR3 has 16 residues.

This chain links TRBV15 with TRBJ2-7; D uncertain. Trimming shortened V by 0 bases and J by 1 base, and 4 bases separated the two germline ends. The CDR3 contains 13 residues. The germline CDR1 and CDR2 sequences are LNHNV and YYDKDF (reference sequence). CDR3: CATSRDQSYEQYF. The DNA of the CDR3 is TGTGCCACCAGCAGAGATCAATCCTACGAGCAGTACTTC.

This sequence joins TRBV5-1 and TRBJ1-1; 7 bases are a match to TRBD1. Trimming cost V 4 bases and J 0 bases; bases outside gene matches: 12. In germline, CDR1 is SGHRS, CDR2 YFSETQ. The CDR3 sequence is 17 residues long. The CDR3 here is CASSSGIIQGMNTEAFF. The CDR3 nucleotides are TGCGCCAGCAGCAGCGGAATAATACAGGGGATGAACACTGAAGCTTTCTTT.

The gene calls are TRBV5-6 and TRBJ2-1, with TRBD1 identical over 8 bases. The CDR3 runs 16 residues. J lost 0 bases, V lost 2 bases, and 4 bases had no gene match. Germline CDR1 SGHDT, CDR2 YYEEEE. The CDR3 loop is CASSLQGEGSYNEQFF. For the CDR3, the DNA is TGTGCCAGCAGCTTACAGGGGGAAGGCTCCTACAATGAGCAGTTCTTC.

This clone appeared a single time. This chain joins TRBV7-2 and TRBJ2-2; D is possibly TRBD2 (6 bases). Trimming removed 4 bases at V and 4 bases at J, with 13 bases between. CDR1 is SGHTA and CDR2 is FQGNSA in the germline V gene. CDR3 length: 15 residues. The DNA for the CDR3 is TGTGCCAGCAGCTCCCGACTAGGAACCACCGGGGAGCTGTTTTTT. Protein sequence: CASSSRLGTTGELFF.